These T cell receptor beta chains were read from a single sample in a study of T cell responses to AZD1222 COVID-19 vaccine. Here immunoSEQ multiplex PCR was the method, and the copy in TCRdb shows in-frame clones only, minus some. The sample lists over 130,000 clones, 75% to 90% seen once, with approximately 1.6% in the top ten. The sequenced sample was peripheral blood, obtained 28 days after the second AZD1222 dose. These receptors were collected from an adult who received the AZD1222 COVID-19 vaccine. Both conserved end residues are part of each CDR3. The order of the fields is D gene, J gene, V gene, clone size, CDR3 length, CDR3 DNA, CDR3 protein. D genes are given only for firm matches. Some rows have no size entry. The others give once, few or many, or a class for an expanded clone.

. | TRBJ1-3 | TRBV18 | . | 14 | TGTGCCAGCTCACCGACAGTTACTGGAAACACCATATATTTT | CASSPTVTGNTIYF
. | TRBJ1-1 | TRBV4-1 | . | 13 | TGCGCCAGCAGCCAAGGGGACTCTTTTAGAGCTTTCTTT | CASSQGDSFRAFF
TRBD2 | TRBJ2-1 | TRBV4-3 | . | 15 | TGCGCCAGCAGCCCGAGACGGCTAGCGGGAAAGGAGCAGTTCTTC | CASSPRRLAGKEQFF
. | TRBJ1-5 | TRBV5-5 | few | 15 | TGTGCCAGCAGCTTGGCCAGCTATAGCAATCAGCCCCAGCATTTT | CASSLASYSNQPQHF
. | TRBJ2-7 | TRBV9 | many | 16 | TGTGCCAGCAGCCCTTTAGGGGCGGGACTCCCTCTCGAGCAGTACTTC | CASSPLGAGLPLEQYF
TRBD1 | TRBJ1-6 | TRBV9 | . | 15 | TGTGCCAGCAGCCCCCGTGGGACAGGGAATTCACCCCTCCACTTT | CASSPRGTGNSPLHF
. | TRBJ1-1 | TRBV24-1 | . | 13 | TGTGCCACCCAGGACACCCGGAACACTGAAGCTTTCTTT | CATQDTRNTEAFF
. | TRBJ1-5 | TRBV6-5 | . | 12 | TGTGCCACCGGGGAGAGCAATCAGCCCCAGCATTTT | CATGESNQPQHF
. | TRBJ1-1 | TRBV19 | . | 14 | TGTGCCAGTAAAAAAGAGACAGCGAACACTGAAGCTTTCTTT | CASKKETANTEAFF
. | TRBJ1-5 | TRBV3-1/TRBV3-2 | . | 15 | TGTGCCAGCAGTCGGACAGTGGGCAGCAATCAGCCCCAGCATTTT | CASSRTVGSNQPQHF
. | TRBJ2-1 | TRBV30 | . | 12 | TGTGCCTGGAGTGTAAGCTACAATGAGCAGTTCTTC | CAWSVSYNEQFF
. | TRBJ1-1 | TRBV6-1 | once | 13 | TGTGCCAGCAGTGAAGCCGGAGACACTGAAGCTTTCTTT | CASSEAGDTEAFF
TRBD1 | TRBJ2-2 | TRBV24-1 | once | 17 | TGTGCCACCAGTGCCGCTAAGGACAGGGCGTACACCGGGGAGCTGTTTTTT | CATSAAKDRAYTGELFF
. | TRBJ2-3 | TRBV5-1 | . | 16 | TGCGCCAGCAGCCCGGACAGAGGAACTAGCACAGATACGCAGTATTTT | CASSPDRGTSTDTQYF
. | TRBJ1-2 | TRBV7-9 | . | 15 | TGTGCCAGCAGCCTCAGGACAAGCGCTAACTATGGCTACACCTTC | CASSLRTSANYGYTF
TRBD1 | TRBJ2-2 | TRBV19 | . | 16 | TGTGCCAGTAGTATAGGAACGACAGGGAGAGCCGGGGAGCTGTTTTTT | CASSIGTTGRAGELFF
. | TRBJ1-5 | TRBV7-9 | . | 17 | TGTGCCAGCAGCTTAGTTGGGGCCAATTTCTTGAATCAGCCCCAGCATTTT | CASSLVGANFLNQPQHF
. | TRBJ1-4 | TRBV2 | . | 17 | TGTGCCAGCAGTGAAGCGCTTCGGGGAGTCCATCGTGAAAAACTGTTTTTT | CASSEALRGVHREKLFF
TRBD1 | TRBJ2-3 | TRBV10-1 | . | 13 | TGCGCCAGCAGTTTACAGGGGTCAGATACGCAGTATTTT | CASSLQGSDTQYF
. | TRBJ1-5 | TRBV27 | . | 15 | TGTGCCAGCAGTTTATCGGCCGGGCGTGATCAGCCCCAGCATTTT | CASSLSAGRDQPQHF
. | TRBJ1-1 | TRBV28 | once | 12 | TGTGCCAGCAGTCCCCCGGGACTTGAAGCTTTCTTT | CASSPPGLEAFF
TRBD1 | TRBJ1-1 | TRBV10-3 | . | 14 | TGTGCCGTAAGGGACAGCCAATCGAACACTGAAGCTTTCTTT | CAVRDSQSNTEAFF
TRBD1 | TRBJ1-5 | TRBV4-1 | . | 17 | TGCGCCAGCAGCCAAGAGCCCGACAGGGGGCGAGATCAGCCCCAGCATTTT | CASSQEPDRGRDQPQHF
. | TRBJ1-2 | TRBV3-1/TRBV3-2 | . | 11 | TGTGCCAGCAGCCAACACTATGGCTACACCTTC | CASSQHYGYTF
. | TRBJ2-5 | TRBV6-1 | . | 14 | TGTGCCAGCAGTGAGGGGGGCGCAGGGGAGACCCAGTACTTC | CASSEGGAGETQYF
. | TRBJ1-1 | TRBV30 | . | 13 | TGTGCCTGGAGTGTAGGGCAAATGACTGAAGCTTTCTTT | CAWSVGQMTEAFF
. | TRBJ1-1 | TRBV12-3/TRBV12-4 | . | 13 | TGTGCCAGCAGTTTACAGGGAAGCACTGAAGCTTTCTTT | CASSLQGSTEAFF
TRBD2 | TRBJ2-1 | TRBV5-1 | . | 15 | TGCGCCAGCAGAACCACTAGCGGGAGGTACAATGAGCAGTTCTTC | CASRTTSGRYNEQFF
. | TRBJ1-2 | TRBV3-1/TRBV3-2 | . | 15 | TGTGCCAGCAGCCAAGAAGTAATTAACAACTATGGCTACACCTTC | CASSQEVINNYGYTF
. | TRBJ2-2 | TRBV18 | . | 16 | TGTGCCAGCTCACCACCGCAAAGGGGTGGCACCGGGGAGCTGTTTTTT | CASSPPQRGGTGELFF
TRBD1 | TRBJ2-3 | TRBV4-3 | . | 15 | TGCGCCAGCAGCCAAGAGACAGGGGGCACAGATACGCAGTATTTT | CASSQETGGTDTQYF
. | TRBJ1-6 | TRBV7-2 | . | 16 | TGTGCCAGCAGCCCAGGTTCAGCACCCACCAATTCACCCCTCCACTTT | CASSPGSAPTNSPLHF